These 19 T cell receptor beta chains came from one sample sequenced in a study of T cells after yellow fever vaccination. TCRdb redid the calling of the 5' RACE reads with MiXCR, one entry per CDR3 protein. The sample contains 200,000 to 300,000 distinct CDR3 sequences, under 15% of which appear only once. This specimen consisted of CD4+ T cells sorted from PBMCs, obtained 45 days after the yellow fever booster vaccination. The receptors here all came from a man between 25 and 39 years old who received the YFV17D yellow fever vaccine.

This clonotype was detected only a few times. The chain combines TRBV4-2 with TRBJ1-2, with 9 nucleotides matching TRBD1. CDR3 size: 13 residues. V was clipped by 4 bases and J by 6 bases; unmatched bases: 3. Germline V lookup: CDR1 LGHNA, CDR2 YNFKEQ. The CDR3, as DNA: TGTGCCAGCAGCCGTGGGACAGGGAATGGCTACACCTTC. This encodes CASSRGTGNGYTF.

V usage is TRBV27 and J usage is TRBJ2-7; TRBD1 matches at 8 bases. The V and J ends lost 3 bases and 1 base, in that order; junction bases with no gene match: 2. The germline gives CDR1 MNHEY, CDR2 SMNVEV (reference sequence). This CDR3 is 14 amino acids long. CDR3 sequence: CASSFRDRSYEQYF. DNA for the CDR3: TGTGCCAGCAGTTTCCGGGACAGGTCCTACGAGCAGTACTTC.

V gene TRBV27 combines with J gene TRBJ1-5; tentatively, D is TRBD1 (6 bases). V was pared by 4 bases and J by 3 bases, with 10 bases between. CDR1 MNHEY and CDR2 SMNVEV come from the germline V gene (reference sequence). The CDR3 has 14 residues. CDR3 amino acids: CASSYRVTNQPQHF. In nucleotides, the CDR3 is TGTGCCAGCAGTTACAGGGTGACCAATCAGCCCCAGCATTTT.

This clonotype was seen only a few times. CDR3: CSAKDGGQETQYF. The DNA for the CDR3 is TGCAGTGCTAAGGACGGGGGACAAGAGACCCAGTACTTC. The chain carries TRBV20-1 and TRBJ2-5, with D perhaps TRBD2 (6 bases). The V end lost 4 bases, the J end lost 2 bases, and 11 bases lay between the germline ends. This CDR3 region has 13 residues. Germline CDR1 reads DFQATT; CDR2 reads SNEGSKA (reference sequence).

The chain uses TRBV20-1 and TRBJ1-1, with TRBD1 matching over 9 bases. The CDR3 covers 14 residues. J lost 0 bases, V lost 6 bases, and 5 bases had no gene match. CDR1 and CDR2 (germline): DFQATT, SNEGSKA (reference sequence). The CDR3 nucleotides are TGCAGTGCAACGGGACAGGGTCTGAACACTGAAGCTTTCTTT. Translated: CSATGQGLNTEAFF.

Only a few counts were recorded for this clonotype. The gene calls are TRBV29-1 and TRBJ2-3; D is unresolved. This CDR3 comprises 12 residues. Germline CDR1 SQVTM, CDR2 ANQGSEA. Deletions cut 8 bases from V and 0 bases from J, with 9 bases between. The CDR3 DNA sequence: TGCAGCCTATCCGACAGCACAGATACGCAGTATTTT. The encoded protein is CSLSDSTDTQYF.

This clonotype was counted ten times or more. The V call is TRBV7-3, the J call TRBJ2-2; D is undetermined. CDR1 is SGHTA and CDR2 is FQGTGA in the germline V gene. The CDR3 has 16 residues. V dropped 1 base and J dropped 4 bases, with 13 bases sitting between them. The CDR3 DNA is TGTGCCAGCAGCTTAATGGGCCAGGCCCCCACCGGGGAGCTGTTTTTT. Translation: CASSLMGQAPTGELFF.

The rearrangement uses TRBV5-1 and TRBJ2-5; weak D call: TRBD2 (5 bases). Germline V gives CDR1 SGHRS, CDR2 YFSETQ. The CDR3 is 13 amino acids. Deletions cut 5 bases from V and 7 bases from J, with 15 bases between. This CDR3 reads CASREATPGTQYF. CDR3 DNA sequence: TGCGCCAGCAGGGAGGCTACTCCCGGGACCCAGTACTTC.

This clonotype was seen more than once but under ten times. The V and J genes are TRBV7-2 and TRBJ2-5; possibly TRBD2 for D (6 bases). Germline CDR1 SGHTA, CDR2 FQGNSA. The CDR3 spans 16 residues. Trimming left V 2 bases short and J 3 bases short, with 16 bases between. The CDR3, as DNA: TGTGCCAGCAGCTTATCGAGTTTAGCGGAAAAAGAGACCCAGTACTTC. This codes for CASSLSSLAEKETQYF.

J is TRBJ2-1 and V is TRBV20-1; D call uncertain. The CDR3 spans 11 residues. CDR1 DFQATT and CDR2 SNEGSKA come from the germline V gene (reference sequence). V lost 8 bases, J lost 4 bases, and 9 bases lay in between. The DNA for the CDR3 is TGCAGTACGTGCCGGTACAATGAGCAGTTCTTC. This codes for CSTCRYNEQFF.

The rearrangement uses TRBV7-2 and TRBJ2-3; D not certain. The CDR3 has 15 amino acids. Germline CDR1 reads SGHTA; CDR2 reads FQGNSA. V lost 3 bases and J 2 bases, leaving 12 bases between the germline ends. CDR3 coding DNA: TGTGCCAGCAGCTTTGTTGGCGGCAACACAGATACGCAGTATTTT. Translated: CASSFVGGNTDTQYF.

The rearrangement joins TRBV5-1 to TRBJ2-1; D is unclear. With 4 bases removed from V and 0 bases from J, the gap between germline ends came to 14 bases. The CDR3 consists of 16 residues. Germline V gives CDR1 SGHRS, CDR2 YFSETQ. The CDR3 is CASSLEPPSSYNEQFF. DNA of the CDR3: TGCGCCAGCAGCCTGGAGCCCCCCAGCTCCTACAATGAGCAGTTCTTC.

The table lists this clonotype with a few counts. This chain joins TRBV20-1 and TRBJ1-4, with TRBD1 as a possible D gene (6 bases). Germline V lookup: CDR1 DFQATT, CDR2 SNEGSKA (reference sequence). The CDR3 covers 13 residues. V was pared by 5 bases and J by 4 bases, with 11 bases between. CDR3 residues: CSAHRTDNEKLFF. The CDR3 nucleotides read TGCAGTGCTCACCGGACAGATAATGAAAAACTGTTTTTT.

The chain couples TRBV12-3 or TRBV12-4 to TRBJ1-1, with unresolved D. The CDR3 runs to 10 residues. Trimming stripped 6 bases from V and 5 bases from J, with 4 bases between. CDR3 sequence: CASRGTEAFF. The DNA of the CDR3 is TGTGCCAGCAGGGGGACTGAAGCTTTCTTT.

This clonotype was seen many times. One end of the junction fails to match germline, which may point to a read error. This chain links TRBV5-1 with TRBJ2-7; the D is unclear. Germline V CDR1 and CDR2: SGHRS, YFSETQ. The CDR3 runs to 13 residues. DNA of the CDR3: TGTGCCAGCAGTTTAGGCAGCTCCTACGAGCAGTACTTC. This sequence encodes CASSLGSSYEQYF.

This clonotype was seen once. V and J are TRBV27 and TRBJ2-2; D not certain. Germline loops: CDR1 MNHEY, CDR2 SMNVEV (reference sequence). The CDR3 has 14 residues. The ends were cut back, 6 bases at V and 2 bases at J, with 10 bases in the middle. CDR3 sequence: CASSSIRNTGELFF. The CDR3 nucleotides are TGTGCCAGCAGCTCAATTCGAAACACCGGGGAGCTGTTTTTT.

The chain links TRBV4-2 to TRBJ2-1; 10 bases fit TRBD2. This CDR3 region has 15 residues. Trimming at V came to 1 base and at J to 5 bases, leaving 2 bases not matched to a gene. Germline lookup yields CDR1 LGHNA and CDR2 YNFKEQ. CDR3 DNA sequence: TGTGCCAGCAGCCAAGCACTAGCGGGGCACAATGAGCAGTTCTTC. Its translation: CASSQALAGHNEQFF.

This sequence joins TRBV6-5 and TRBJ2-7; tentative D call: TRBD1 (6 bases). CDR1 is MNHEY and CDR2 is SVGAGI in the germline V gene. The CDR3 length is 12 residues. V was shortened by 4 bases and J by 10 bases, with 14 bases between the two germline ends. The CDR3 region is CASSFGGSRQYF. DNA for the CDR3: TGTGCCAGCAGTTTTGGGGGCAGTCGCCAGTACTTC.

In this sample, this clonotype turned up a few times. The chain joins TRBV6-5 to TRBJ1-4, with TRBD1 matching over 9 bases. This CDR3 spans 16 amino acids. V lost 2 bases to trimming and J lost 0 bases; unmatched junction nucleotides: 1. Germline loops: CDR1 MNHEY, CDR2 SVGAGI. The CDR3 is CASSYGTGPTNEKLFF. The DNA of the CDR3 is TGTGCCAGCAGTTACGGGACAGGGCCAACTAATGAAAAACTGTTTTTT.